This is a list of T cell receptor beta chains from one sample in a study of Graves' ophthalmopathy and Graves' hyperthyroidism. One entry per CDR3 protein results from TCRdb running MiXCR on the multiplex PCR reads. The sample shows approximately 700,000 distinct CDR3 sequences, over 40% of them seen only once. The sequenced sample was peripheral blood. These receptors were collected from an adult man with Graves' ophthalmopathy. Both conserved end residues are part of each CDR3. D genes are given only for firm matches. The size field is filled for only some rows; it gives once, few, many or a size class.

CDR3	DNA	size	V	J	length	D
CASSLGGTANYGYTF	TGTGCCAGCAGCTTAGGGGGGACAGCTAACTATGGCTACACCTTC	-	TRBV7-9	TRBJ1-2	15	TRBD1
CASSWGNQPQHF	TGTGCCAGCAGTTGGGGGAACCAGCCCCAGCATTTT	many	TRBV12-3/TRBV12-4	TRBJ1-5	12	-
CAISESRDSPLHF	TGTGCCATCAGTGAGTCAAGAGATTCACCCCTCCACTTT	many	TRBV10-3	TRBJ1-6	13	-
CASSFGLAGDGKTQYF	TGTGCCAGCAGCTTCGGACTAGCGGGAGACGGAAAGACCCAGTACTTC	-	TRBV9	TRBJ2-5	16	TRBD2
CSARDPLAGVYEQYF	TGCAGTGCTAGAGATCCCCTAGCGGGGGTCTACGAGCAGTACTTC	-	TRBV20-1	TRBJ2-7	15	TRBD2
CATSEGERRGYTF	TGTGCCACCAGTGAGGGGGAGAGACGGGGCTACACCTTC	many	TRBV24-1	TRBJ1-2	13	-
CATSRDRGTSGILSTDTQYF	TGTGCCACCAGCAGAGATCGGGGGACTAGCGGTATCCTTAGCACAGATACGCAGTATTTT	-	TRBV15	TRBJ2-3	20	TRBD2
CASSLGGGGYEQYF	TGTGCCAGCAGCCTGGGTGGCGGGGGCTACGAGCAGTACTTC	many	TRBV5-1	TRBJ2-7	14	TRBD2
CSAVAGGRQETQYF	TGCAGTGCGGTTGCGGGGGGGCGGCAAGAGACCCAGTACTTC	many	TRBV20-1	TRBJ2-5	14	TRBD2
CASSQTGREEKLFF	TGTGCCAGCAGCCAGACAGGGAGGGAAGAAAAACTGTTTTTT	many	TRBV7-9	TRBJ1-4	14	TRBD1
CASSIGQYNTEAFF	TGTGCCAGTAGTATAGGACAGTATAACACTGAAGCTTTCTTT	few	TRBV19	TRBJ1-1	14	-
CASRTDQYSNQPQHF	TGTGCCAGCAGGACAGACCAGTATAGCAATCAGCCCCAGCATTTT	-	TRBV6-2/TRBV6-3	TRBJ1-5	15	-
CASVGMDTGELFF	TGTGCCAGCGTCGGGATGGACACCGGGGAGCTGTTTTTT	-	TRBV2	TRBJ2-2	13	-
CAISDQAGEQYF	TGTGCCATCAGTGATCAGGCGGGCGAGCAGTACTTC	many	TRBV10-3	TRBJ2-7	12	-
CASSGTGVIGVGMNTEAFF	TGTGCCAGCTCCGGGACAGGGGTAATCGGTGTTGGAATGAACACTGAAGCTTTCTTT	many	TRBV19	TRBJ1-1	19	TRBD1
CASSSRQGRGSYGYTF	TGTGCCAGCAGTTCTCGACAGGGTAGAGGCTCCTATGGCTACACCTTC	-	TRBV25-1	TRBJ1-2	16	TRBD1
CASSEMAGRDEKLFF	TGTGCCAGCAGTGAAATGGCAGGGCGGGACGAAAAACTGTTTTTT	-	TRBV6-1	TRBJ1-4	15	-
CASSGDRGKAFF	TGTGCCAGCAGCGGGGACAGGGGAAAAGCTTTCTTT	-	TRBV9	TRBJ1-1	12	TRBD1
CASSFRPGGSSSAGAGELFF	TGTGCCAGCAGCTTCCGTCCAGGGGGCAGCAGTAGCGCGGGCGCCGGGGAGCTGTTTTTT	few	TRBV7-9	TRBJ2-2	20	TRBD1
CASSYEGGFGYTF	TGTGCCAGCAGTTATGAAGGGGGGTTTGGCTACACCTTC	-	TRBV6-5	TRBJ1-2	13	-
CASSLPGGVKGEETQYF	TGTGCCAGCAGCCTCCCGGGGGGGGTAAAGGGGGAAGAGACCCAGTACTTC	-	TRBV12-3/TRBV12-4	TRBJ2-5	17	TRBD2
CSVAGLADSTGELFF	TGCAGCGTCGCCGGACTAGCGGATAGTACCGGGGAGCTGTTTTTT	many	TRBV29-1	TRBJ2-2	15	TRBD2
CATSDEGDEQFF	TGTGCCACCAGTGACGAGGGCGATGAGCAGTTCTTC	few	TRBV24-1	TRBJ2-1	12	-
CASRLTDTQYF	TGTGCCAGCAGACTAACAGATACGCAGTATTTT	-	TRBV7-2	TRBJ2-3	11	-
CASSQPLRDRGGQPQHF	TGTGCCAGCAGCCAACCCCTCCGGGACAGGGGCGGTCAGCCCCAGCATTTT	few	TRBV4-2	TRBJ1-5	17	TRBD1
CASSGNRVCDGYTF	TGTGCCAGCAGTGGGAACAGGGTTTGTGATGGCTACACCTTC	few	TRBV6-7	TRBJ1-2	14	-
CAISEGLPSGANVLTF	TGTGCCATCAGTGAGGGACTCCCCTCTGGGGCCAACGTCCTGACTTTC	once	TRBV10-3	TRBJ2-6	16	-
CATSSQQGVRNTEAFF	TGTGCCACCAGCAGCCAGCAGGGGGTCCGGAACACTGAAGCCTTCTTT	-	TRBV15	TRBJ1-1	16	TRBD1
CASSPTGERTGELFF	TGTGCCAGCAGCCCGACAGGGGAGCGTACCGGGGAGCTGTTTTTT	many	TRBV7-3	TRBJ2-2	15	TRBD1
CASSAKDRPYNSPLHF	TGCGCCAGCAGCGCAAAGGACAGGCCATATAATTCACCCCTCCACTTT	few	TRBV4-1	TRBJ1-6	16	TRBD1
CSARLGAINSYNSPLHF	TGCAGTGCCCGACTCGGGGCGATTAACTCCTATAATTCACCCCTCCACTTT	-	TRBV20-1	TRBJ1-6	17	-
CSALTFGVDQPQYF	TGCAGTGCCCTCACGTTTGGGGTGGATCAGCCCCAGTACTTC	-	TRBV20-1	TRBJ2-5	14	-
CSARGPYNSPLHF	TGCAGTGCTAGAGGGCCGTATAATTCACCCCTCCACTTT	many	TRBV20-1	TRBJ1-6	13	-
CASSTGVTSGTGELFF	TGTGCCAGCAGCACAGGGGTGACTAGCGGGACCGGGGAGCTGTTTTTT	-	TRBV11-3	TRBJ2-2	16	TRBD2
CASSESPGTLETQYF	TGTGCCAGCAGCGAGAGCCCCGGGACTTTAGAGACCCAGTACTTC	many	TRBV9	TRBJ2-5	15	-
CASRYAESYNEQFF	TGCGCCAGCAGATATGCGGAGTCCTACAATGAGCAGTTCTTC	-	TRBV10-2	TRBJ2-1	14	-
CASSQDQGFRGEAFF	TGCGCCAGCAGCCAAGATCAGGGATTCAGGGGTGAAGCTTTCTTT	few	TRBV4-1	TRBJ1-1	15	-
CASSAAGVPDTQYF	TGTGCCAGCAGTGCAGCAGGGGTCCCAGATACGCAGTATTTT	-	TRBV25-1	TRBJ2-3	14	-
CASTEDSYEQYF	TGTGCCAGCACCGAGGACAGTTACGAGCAGTACTTC	many	TRBV2	TRBJ2-7	12	-